A single TCR beta chain is shown here with its context. Its antigen remains unknown. These data belong to a study of cytomegalovirus exposure and HLA in healthy donors. Study background: Findings of an earlier analysis included about 100 million unique TCR beta sequences from 180 million or so T cells. Findings and limits, study-wide: Because they were indistinguishable, some V segments, including TRBV6-2 and TRBV6-3, were excluded. Accurate prediction of HLA-A and HLA-B alleles (for most subjects) was reportedly achieved from TCR beta sequences. Altogether, around 160 TCR beta chains were recorded as cytomegalovirus-associated.

13 Jbeta primers and 60 Vbeta primers were used for the PCR. Assay: immunoSEQ multiplex PCR; the TCRdb copy retains only in-frame clones and omits some. The data show 150,000 to 180,000 clones, with about 80% seen just once and about 4% held by the top ten. Germline V gene data show CDR1 as SQVTM and CDR2 as ANQGSEA. V gave up 7 bases and J gave up 3 bases, with 14 bases separating them. This CDR3 spans 13 amino acids. This clonotype was sampled from a woman aged 40-49 years in good health and CMV-seronegative. The V and J genes are TRBV29-1 and TRBJ2-3; D might be TRBD2 (5 bases). The sample consisted of PBMCs. The CDR3 DNA is TGCAGCGCCGATGCCACGGGAACAGATACGCAGTATTTT. Amino acids: CSADATGTDTQYF.